The 16 T cell receptor beta chains listed next were all sequenced from one sample in a study of blood T cell repertoires in COVID-19. Method: immunoSEQ multiplex PCR; TCRdb's copy keeps in-frame clones and lacks some. The sample consists of about 140,000 clones, over 80% of them appearing once. Sequencing input: peripheral blood. All receptors come from a woman between 45 and 60 years old with acute or convalescent COVID-19.

The genes are TRBV3-1 (or the pseudogene TRBV3-2) and TRBJ2-7, with no clear D. Trimming cost V 5 bases and J 6 bases, with 14 bases left between them. The CDR3 extends over 13 amino acids. CDR1 LGHDT and CDR2 YNNKEL come from the germline V gene (reference sequence). CDR3 DNA sequence: TGTGCCAGCAGCTCAAGTACCGGGTTCGAGCAGTACTTC. Protein: CASSSSTGFEQYF.

This chain uses TRBV2 with TRBJ2-3; TRBD1 might be the D (5 bases). Germline CDR1 reads SNHLY; CDR2 reads FYNNEI. There are 14 residues in the CDR3. The V end was cut by 3 bases, the J end by 0 bases, with 7 bases between. CDR3 nucleotide sequence: TGTGCCAGCAGTGAGGGGCACAGCACAGATACGCAGTATTTT. As protein: CASSEGHSTDTQYF.

CDR3 region: CASSSWAGAGNTIYF. For the CDR3, the DNA is TGTGCCAGCAGCTCGTGGGCGGGGGCTGGAAACACCATATATTTT. The chain uses TRBV7-2 and TRBJ1-3, with D perhaps matching TRBD1 (5 bases). The length of the CDR3 is 15 residues. The germline V gene encodes CDR1 SGHTA and CDR2 FQGNSA. With 4 bases removed from V and 2 bases from J, the gap between germline ends came to 12 bases.

This chain joins TRBV28 and TRBJ1-5; TRBD1 might be the D (6 bases). V lost 5 bases, J lost 0 bases, and 8 bases lay in between. This CDR3 region has 14 residues. Germline assignment: CDR1 MDHEN and CDR2 SYDVKM. The CDR3 DNA reads as TGTGCCAGCAGTGTGGACAGTAGCAATCAGCCCCAGCATTTT. It translates to CASSVDSSNQPQHF.

V and J are TRBV5-1 and TRBJ2-6; 9 bases line up with TRBD1. The CDR3 has 17 residues. Germline V lookup: CDR1 SGHRS, CDR2 YFSETQ. V was pared by 6 bases and J by 2 bases, with 9 bases of the junction left unmatched. CDR3 DNA sequence: TGCGCCAGCAACGGAAGGGACAGGGCTACTGGGGCCAACGTCCTGACTTTC. This translates into CASNGRDRATGANVLTF. Filled out from reference TRBV5-1 and TRBJ2-6, the complete variable domain reads KAGVTQTPRYLIKTRGQQVTLSCSPISGHRSVSWYQQTPGQGLQFLFEYFSETQRNKGNFPGRFSGRQFSNSRSEMNVSTLELGDSALYLCASNGRDRATGANVLTFGAGSRLTVL.

J is TRBJ2-3 and V is TRBV10-3, with 13 bases fitting TRBD2. Germline V lookup: CDR1 ENHRY, CDR2 SYGVKD. Trimming at V came to 11 bases and at J to 3 bases, leaving 20 bases not matched to a gene. CDR3 size: 19 residues. The CDR3 sequence is CALSRRTSGRGGGTDTQYF. CDR3 nucleotides: TGTGCCTTATCAAGGAGGACTAGCGGGAGAGGCGGGGGTACAGATACGCAGTATTTT.

The gene calls are TRBV7-9 and TRBJ1-2; 7 bases are shared with TRBD1. The CDR3 has 15 residues. Germline-derived CDR1 and CDR2 are SEHNR and FQNEAQ (reference sequence). V lost 7 bases and J lost 6; bases outside the gene matches: 14. The CDR3 DNA reads TGTGCCAGCATACCATCAGGGGGTCTCTGGGATGGCTACACCTTC. Translation: CASIPSGGLWDGYTF.

This clone was seen a single time. The chain links TRBV5-1 to TRBJ2-7, with D perhaps matching TRBD1 (7 bases). Germline CDR1 reads SGHRS; CDR2 reads YFSETQ. The CDR3 has 14 amino acids. Deletions cut 4 bases from V and 1 base from J, with 12 bases between. CDR3 sequence: CASSPQGGSYEQYF. The CDR3 DNA reads TGCGCCAGCAGCCCGCAGGGGGGATCCTACGAGCAGTACTTC.

The chain joins TRBV7-2 to TRBJ1-6; D not certain. The V and J ends lost 2 bases and 7 bases respectively, with 9 bases between them. Germline-derived CDR1 and CDR2 are SGHTA and FQGNSA. The CDR3 is made up of 14 amino acids. DNA of the CDR3: TGTGCCAGCAGCTTAAGTCTACGGAATTCACCCCTCCACTTT. The encoded protein is CASSLSLRNSPLHF.

This clone has just one count. V usage is TRBV5-1 and J usage is TRBJ2-5, with D perhaps matching TRBD2 (5 bases). The germline V gene has CDR1 SGHRS and CDR2 YFSETQ. Trimming cost V 0 bases and J 5 bases, with 14 bases left between them. The CDR3 has 15 residues. CDR3 residues: CASSLGETPGETQYF. Here the CDR3 DNA reads TGCGCCAGCAGCTTGGGGGAGACCCCCGGGGAGACCCAGTACTTC.

This clone occurred a few times. The V gene is TRBV18, the J gene TRBJ1-4; no reliable D call. V lost 3 bases and J lost 0, with 8 bases in between. This CDR3 contains 15 residues. Germline V lookup: CDR1 KGHSH, CDR2 LQKENI. CDR3 coding DNA: TGTGCCAGCTCACCGGAGGCCGCAACTAATGAAAAACTGTTTTTT. This sequence encodes CASSPEAATNEKLFF. Full variable domain (rest looked up from reference TRBV18 and TRBJ1-4): NAGVMQNPRHLVRRRGQEARLRCSPMKGHSHVYWYRQLPEEGLKFMVYLQKENIIDESGMPKERFSAEFPKEGPSILRIQQVVRGDSAAYFCASSPEAATNEKLFFGSGTQLSVL.

The chain joins TRBV15 to TRBJ1-3; the D is unclear. CDR3 length equals 13 residues. Germline CDR1 reads LNHNV; CDR2 reads YYDKDF (reference sequence). Trimming shortened V by 0 bases and J by 7 bases, and 7 bases separated the two germline ends. The chain's CDR3 is CATSRDGRNTIYF. CDR3 DNA: TGTGCCACCAGCAGAGATGGGAGGAACACCATATATTTT.

The chain couples TRBV27 to TRBJ2-1, with D hard to call. The CDR3 spans 16 residues. Trimming removed 6 bases at V and 4 bases at J, with 19 bases between. From germline, CDR1 is MNHEY and CDR2 SMNVEV (reference sequence). The CDR3 is CASRYSALYTYNEQFF. CDR3 nucleotide sequence: TGTGCCAGCAGGTATTCCGCCCTATATACTTACAATGAGCAGTTCTTC.

The V and J genes are TRBV18 and TRBJ1-1; a weak D match, TRBD1 (5 bases). Per germline, CDR1 KGHSH and CDR2 LQKENI. Deletions cut 6 bases from V and 1 base from J, with 18 bases between. The CDR3 totals 16 residues. The CDR3 loop is CASSQEQVLTNTEAFF. In DNA, the CDR3 is TGTGCCAGCTCTCAGGAACAGGTGTTAACGAACACTGAAGCTTTCTTT.

The rearrangement joins TRBV5-1 to TRBJ1-2; weak D call: TRBD1 (5 bases). V dropped 2 bases and J dropped 0 bases, with 11 bases sitting between them. The length of the CDR3 is 15 residues. CDR1 is SGHRS, CDR2 YFSETQ, per germline. The CDR3 DNA is TGCGCCAGCAGCTTTACGGCAGGGCCTAACTATGGCTACACCTTC. As protein: CASSFTAGPNYGYTF.

V gene TRBV6-6 combines with J gene TRBJ1-5, with D possibly TRBD1 on 5 matching bases. The V end was cut by 5 bases, the J end by 2 bases, with 10 bases between. Germline values: CDR1 MNHNY, CDR2 SVGAGI (reference sequence). The CDR3 spans 14 residues. The CDR3 DNA reads TGTGCCAGCAGTACACAAGGGGGCAATCAGCCCCAGCATTTT. This translates into CASSTQGGNQPQHF.